This paragraph covers one T cell receptor beta chain sequence. Antigen: not known. The data belong to a study of response to subunit inactivated influenza vaccine. TCRdb reprocessed the RT-PCR reads via MiXCR and lists one record per CDR3 protein. The table records hundreds of thousands of distinct CDR3 sequences, around 10% of them present only once. Findings and caveats of the study: Each seasonal flu vaccination may recruit only limited new T cells, authors suggested.

The CDR3 covers 11 residues. Germline assignment: CDR1 DFQATT and CDR2 SNEGSKA (reference sequence). With 1 base removed from V and 9 bases from J, the gap between germline ends came to 7 bases. These sequences were also reported in another study, on T cells expressing NK-cell markers. That investigation notes: cDNA encoding TCR beta was synthesized via 5'RACE template switching incorporating UMIs. CD3+CD56+NKG2C+, CD3+CD56+NKG2C- and CD3+CD56-NKG2C+ T cells, once sorted, supplied the TCR beta repertoires.

The sequenced sample was PBMCs from blood, obtained on the day of vaccination. This clonotype was obtained from a middle-aged man who received an inactivated influenza vaccine. The chain recombines TRBV20-1 with TRBJ2-1; no definite D call. DNA of the CDR3: TGCAGTGCTAGAGGTTTGGGTGAGCAGTTCTTC. As protein: CSARGLGEQFF.